This T cell receptor beta chain was obtained from a study of control samples from healthy donors and cancer patients (dated by TCRdb to the early 2020s). The protocol used for the library was the immunoSEQ multiplex PCR assay. The table was pulled from immuneACCESS by TCRdb, which kept in-frame rearrangements only. Such tables lose some clones; where checked, under half of the loss comes from unresolved V genes, and the rest has no known cause. The sample table records some 160,000 clones; 90% to 95% of these occur just once. Jointly, the top ten make up roughly 8.4% of the sample. From the germline V gene (reference sequence), CDR1 is MNHEY and CDR2 is SMNVEV. The CDR3 contains 15 residues, cysteine and phenylalanine counted. Only CDR3 DNA remains: 45 bases, in frame from the first base. V is pared back by 3 bases and J by 1 base, with 12 bases lying between the germline termini. Of note for this clone: No cognate antigen has been identified for it. There are no base qualities to consult, and no much larger clone falls within one base.

The V and J segments used are TRBV27 and TRBJ1-1, with TRBD1 tentatively as D gene (5 bases match). This TCR was sampled from a woman aged 35 to 49 in good health. The sequenced material came from blood. The base sequence is TGTGCCAGCAGTTTTAAGGGGAGGGGGAACACTGAAGCTTTCTTT. Translation gives CASSFKGRGNTEAFF.